The 14 T cell receptor beta chains below come from one sample, sequenced in a study of T cell responses to AZD1222 COVID-19 vaccine. Assay used: immunoSEQ multiplex PCR; TCRdb lists only in-frame clones, some missing. Of roughly 100,000 clones in the sample, 80% to 90% were seen once. The sequences come from peripheral blood, collected on day 0 of AZD1222 vaccination. The receptors come from an adult in good health.

The chain uses TRBV5-6 and TRBJ1-2; unclear D gene. Germline V CDR1 and CDR2: SGHDT, YYEEEE. The germline V and J ends were trimmed by 0 bases and 8 bases, with 11 bases remaining between them. The CDR3 totals 13 residues. Here the CDR3 reads CASSLGRFGGYTF. Written as DNA, the CDR3 is TGTGCCAGCAGCTTGGGTCGATTTGGGGGCTACACCTTC. Full variable domain (remainder filled in from reference TRBV5-6 and TRBJ1-2): DAGVTQSPTHLIKTRGQQVTLRCSPKSGHDTVSWYQQALGQGPQFIFQYYEEEERQRGNFPDRFSGHQFPNYSSELNVNALLLGDSALYLCASSLGRFGGYTFGSGTRLTVV.

V gene TRBV18 combines with J gene TRBJ1-5; TRBD1 matches 11 bases. The trim removed 3 bases at V and 6 bases at J, leaving 4 bases unmatched. CDR1 and CDR2 from the germline V gene are KGHSH and LQKENI. This CDR3 contains 15 residues. In nucleotides, the CDR3 is TGTGCCAGCTCACCCGGGACAGGGGGGACTCAGCCCCAGCATTTT. This gives the protein CASSPGTGGTQPQHF.

The rearrangement links TRBV27 to TRBJ2-7, with no clear D. CDR1 and CDR2 (germline): MNHEY, SMNVEV (reference sequence). V was pared by 2 bases and J by 4 bases, with 15 bases between. The CDR3 contains 15 residues. CDR3 loop: CASSLNPRSGYEQYF. CDR3 coding DNA: TGTGCCAGCAGTTTAAACCCCCGCAGTGGTTACGAGCAGTACTTC.

The rearrangement joins TRBV25-1 to TRBJ2-5; 7 nucleotides align to TRBD1. From germline, CDR1 is MGHDK and CDR2 SYGVNS. The CDR3 covers 15 residues. Unmatched junction bases numbered 2, after V lost 1 base and J lost 0 bases. CDR3 region: CASSEWDSYQETQYF. The CDR3 coding sequence is TGTGCCAGCAGTGAATGGGACAGTTACCAAGAGACCCAGTACTTC.

The rearrangement joins TRBV6-2 or TRBV6-3 to TRBJ1-5; no definite D call. Per germline, CDR1 MNHEY and CDR2 SVGEGT. This CDR3 has 14 residues. V was shortened by 1 base and J by 4 bases, with 8 bases between the two germline ends. The CDR3 is CASSYYGGNQPQHF. As DNA, the CDR3 is TGTGCCAGCAGTTACTATGGTGGGAATCAGCCCCAGCATTTT.

The gene calls are TRBV11-2 and TRBJ1-2, with 9 bases lining up with TRBD1. Germline trimming cut 1 base from V and 12 bases from J; bases unmatched to any gene: 6. The CDR3 runs 13 residues. CDR1 and CDR2 (germline): SGHAT, FQNNGV. In DNA, the CDR3 is TGTGCCAGCAGCTTAGTCGGACAGGGGCCTCACACCTTC. Amino acid sequence: CASSLVGQGPHTF.

The V and J genes are TRBV28 and TRBJ1-1; possibly TRBD1 for D (6 bases). From germline, CDR1 is MDHEN and CDR2 SYDVKM. Trimming removed 8 bases from V and 1 base from J, with 14 bases in between. The CDR3 is 14 residues long. CDR3 region: CASARGGQNTEAFF. The CDR3 nucleotides read TGTGCCAGCGCCCGGGGGGGCCAGAACACTGAAGCTTTCTTT.

The chain has TRBV11-1 and TRBJ2-5; D is perhaps TRBD1 or TRBD2 (6 bases each). This CDR3 contains 14 residues. From germline, CDR1 is SGHAT and CDR2 FQDESV (reference sequence). The V end was cut by 1 base, the J end by 4 bases, with 10 bases between. CDR3 sequence: CASSLGRGGETQYF. CDR3 DNA sequence: TGTGCCAGCAGCTTAGGCAGGGGAGGAGAGACCCAGTACTTC.

The rearrangement links TRBV15 to TRBJ1-2; 9 bases match TRBD1. CDR1 and CDR2 (germline): LNHNV, YYDKDF (reference sequence). The CDR3 extends over 13 amino acids. With V trimmed by 2 bases and J by 6 bases, 1 base remained unmatched. The DNA of the CDR3 is TGTGCCACCAGCAGAACAGGGGGCAATGGCTACACCTTC. Translated: CATSRTGGNGYTF.

The chain has TRBV5-1 and TRBJ1-1; D might be TRBD1 (5 bases). The CDR3 sequence is 14 residues long. The germline gives CDR1 SGHRS, CDR2 YFSETQ. Trimming stripped 2 bases from V and 3 bases from J, with 11 bases between. CDR3 sequence reads: CASSFGTVDTEAFF. The CDR3 nucleotides read TGCGCCAGCAGCTTCGGGACTGTGGACACTGAAGCTTTCTTT.

The CDR3 DNA sequence: TGTGCCAGCAGCCCCGACGGGCAGGGCTATGGCTACACCTTC. Its protein is CASSPDGQGYGYTF. This chain connects TRBV7-2 to TRBJ1-2; D is perhaps TRBD1 (5 bases). Germline assignment: CDR1 SGHTA and CDR2 FQGNSA. V was trimmed by 5 bases and J by 4 bases, leaving 14 bases between them. The CDR3 spans 14 residues.

The chain carries TRBV5-1 and TRBJ1-2; TRBD1 matches at 7 bases. This CDR3 contains 15 residues. Germline V gene lookup returns CDR1 SGHRS and CDR2 YFSETQ. J gave up 8 bases and V 1 base, and 11 bases lay outside the gene matches. CDR3 amino acids: CASSLSLTGAGGYTF. CDR3 nucleotides: TGCGCCAGCAGCTTGTCCCTAACAGGGGCAGGCGGCTACACCTTC.

The V and J genes are TRBV7-9 and TRBJ1-5; TRBD1 aligns across 10 bases. The CDR3 loop spans 15 amino acids. J lost 2 bases, V lost 4 bases, and 2 bases had no gene match. Germline assignment: CDR1 SEHNR and CDR2 FQNEAQ (reference sequence). The CDR3 bases are TGTGCCAGCAGCTGGACAGGGGGTGGCAATCAGCCCCAGCATTTT. Translating gives CASSWTGGGNQPQHF.

The chain recombines TRBV24-1 with TRBJ1-2; D uncertain. Germline CDR1 and CDR2: KGHDR and SFDVKD. The germline V and J ends were trimmed by 3 bases and 6 bases, with 7 bases remaining between them. The CDR3 spans 12 residues. In DNA, the CDR3 is TGTGCCACCAGTGATCCCACAAATGGCTACACCTTC. Its translation is CATSDPTNGYTF.